The count of the clone carrying this T cell receptor (beta chain) is one. Antigen: not known. This entry belongs to a study of cytomegalovirus exposure and HLA in healthy donors. Findings of the study overall: The study designated 150 to 200 TCR beta chains cytomegalovirus-associated. Analyzed later, most CMV-associated TCR beta chains appeared HLA-restricted. Fewer N-insertions than the roughly 650-donor mean were reportedly shown by an Asian-associated ancestry cluster in a later analysis.

This CDR3 region has 15 residues. V was pared by 5 bases and J by 0 bases, with 12 bases between. Per germline, CDR1 SGHNT and CDR2 YYREEE (reference sequence). PCR amplification relied on 60 Vbeta primers (plus 13 Jbeta primers). The protocol was immunoSEQ multiplex PCR, while the TCRdb copy is restricted to in-frame clones and leaves out a portion. The sample yields around 200,000 clones, roughly 72% seen once. The receptor comes from a man under 40 in good health and CMV-seronegative. This chain joins TRBV5-4 and TRBJ2-4, with no clear D. Input material: PBMCs. CDR3 amino acids: CASSHDGLAKNIQYF. The CDR3 region has the DNA TGTGCCAGCAGTCATGATGGGCTAGCCAAAAACATTCAGTACTTC.